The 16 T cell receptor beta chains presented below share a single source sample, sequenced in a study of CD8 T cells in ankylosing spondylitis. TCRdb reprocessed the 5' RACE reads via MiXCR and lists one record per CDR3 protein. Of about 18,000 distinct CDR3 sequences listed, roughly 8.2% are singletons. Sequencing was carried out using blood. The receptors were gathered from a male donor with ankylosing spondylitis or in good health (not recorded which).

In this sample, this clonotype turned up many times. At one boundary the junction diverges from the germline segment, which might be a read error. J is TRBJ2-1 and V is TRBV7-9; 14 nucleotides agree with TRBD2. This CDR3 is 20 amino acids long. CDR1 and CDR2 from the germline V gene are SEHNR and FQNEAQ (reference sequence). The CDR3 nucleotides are TGTGCCAGCAGCTTTCCAGGGTGGGGGACTAGCGGGAGCTCCAACAATGAGCAGTTCTTC. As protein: CASSFPGWGTSGSSNNEQFF.

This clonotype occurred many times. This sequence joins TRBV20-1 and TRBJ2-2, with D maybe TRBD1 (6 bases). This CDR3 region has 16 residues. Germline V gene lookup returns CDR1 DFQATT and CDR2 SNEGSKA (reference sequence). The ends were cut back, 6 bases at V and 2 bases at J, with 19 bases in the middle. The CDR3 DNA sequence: TGCAGTGCAAGAATCGGACAGAGGAGTAACACCGGGGAGCTGTTTTTT. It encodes CSARIGQRSNTGELFF.

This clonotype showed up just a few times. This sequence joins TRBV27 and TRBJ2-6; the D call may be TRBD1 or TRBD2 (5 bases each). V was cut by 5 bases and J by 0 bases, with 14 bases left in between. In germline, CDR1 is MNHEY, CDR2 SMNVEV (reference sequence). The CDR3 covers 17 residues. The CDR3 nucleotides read TGTGCCAGCAGTCCTTGGGACGTGGGCTCTGGGGCCAACGTCCTGACTTTC. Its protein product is CASSPWDVGSGANVLTF.

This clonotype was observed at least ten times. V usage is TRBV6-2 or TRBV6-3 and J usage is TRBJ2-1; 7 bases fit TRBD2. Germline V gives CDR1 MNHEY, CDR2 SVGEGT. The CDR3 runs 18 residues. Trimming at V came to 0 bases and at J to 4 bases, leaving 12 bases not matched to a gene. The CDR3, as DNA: TGTGCCAGCAGTTACTCGATAGGTCGGGCCGGGGGGTACAATGAGCAGTTCTTC. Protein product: CASSYSIGRAGGYNEQFF.

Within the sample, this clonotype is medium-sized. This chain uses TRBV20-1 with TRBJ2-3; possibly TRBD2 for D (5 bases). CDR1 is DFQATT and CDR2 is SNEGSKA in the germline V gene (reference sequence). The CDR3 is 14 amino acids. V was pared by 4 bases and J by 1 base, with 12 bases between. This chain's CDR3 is CSANQRAGTDTQYF. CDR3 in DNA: TGCAGTGCTAATCAGAGGGCGGGCACAGATACGCAGTATTTT.

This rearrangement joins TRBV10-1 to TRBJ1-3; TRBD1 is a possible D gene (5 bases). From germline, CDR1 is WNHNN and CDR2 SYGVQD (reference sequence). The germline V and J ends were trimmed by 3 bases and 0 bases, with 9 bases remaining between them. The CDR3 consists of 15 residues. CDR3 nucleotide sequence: TGCGCCAGCAGTGATCTCAGGGCCTCTGGAAACACCATATATTTT. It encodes CASSDLRASGNTIYF.

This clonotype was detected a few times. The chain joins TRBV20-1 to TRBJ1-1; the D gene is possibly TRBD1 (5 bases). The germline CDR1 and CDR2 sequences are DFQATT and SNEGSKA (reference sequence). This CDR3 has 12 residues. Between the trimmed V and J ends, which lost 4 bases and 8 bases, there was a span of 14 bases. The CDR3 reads CSAKFGGVEAFF. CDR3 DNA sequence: TGCAGTGCTAAATTCGGGGGAGTGGAAGCTTTCTTT.

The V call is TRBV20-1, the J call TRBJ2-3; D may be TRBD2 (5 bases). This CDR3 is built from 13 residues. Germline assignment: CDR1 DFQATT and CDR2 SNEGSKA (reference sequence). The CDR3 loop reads CSLSRDATDTQYF. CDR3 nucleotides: TGCAGCTTGTCCCGGGATGCGACAGATACGCAGTATTTT.

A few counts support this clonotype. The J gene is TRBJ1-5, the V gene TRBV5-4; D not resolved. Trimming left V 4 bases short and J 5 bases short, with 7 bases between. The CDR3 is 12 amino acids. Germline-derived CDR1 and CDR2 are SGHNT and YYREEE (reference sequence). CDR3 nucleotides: TGTGCCAGCAGCCTTGGCGATCAGCCCCAGCATTTT. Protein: CASSLGDQPQHF.

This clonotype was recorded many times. Written as DNA, the CDR3 is TGCAGCGTTGAAGGTGAAGGGGGCCTTTCTGGAAACACCATATATTTT. It is translated as CSVEGEGGLSGNTIYF. The V and J genes are TRBV29-1 and TRBJ1-3; TRBD1 aligns across 7 bases. The CDR3 runs 16 residues. The germline V gene has CDR1 SQVTM and CDR2 ANQGSEA. J was trimmed by 1 base and V by 1 base; bases with no gene match: 7. Supplemented by reference TRBV29-1 and TRBJ1-3, the full variable domain reads SAVISQKPSRDICQRGTSLTIQCQVDSQVTMMFWYRQQPGQSLTLIATANQGSEATYESGFVIDKFPISRPNLTFSTLTVSNMSPEDSSIYLCSVEGEGGLSGNTIYFGEGSWLTVV.

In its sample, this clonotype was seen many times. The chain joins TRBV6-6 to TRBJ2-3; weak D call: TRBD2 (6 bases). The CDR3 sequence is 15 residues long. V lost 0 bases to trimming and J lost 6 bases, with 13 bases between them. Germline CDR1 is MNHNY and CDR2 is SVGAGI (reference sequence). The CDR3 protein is CASSYSGGAWDTQYF. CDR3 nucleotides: TGTGCCAGCAGTTACTCCGGGGGTGCTTGGGATACGCAGTATTTT.

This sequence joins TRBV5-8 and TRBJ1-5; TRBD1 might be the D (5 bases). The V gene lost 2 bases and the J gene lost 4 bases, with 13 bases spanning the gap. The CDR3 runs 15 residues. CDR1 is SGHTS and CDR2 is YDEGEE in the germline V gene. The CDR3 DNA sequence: TGTGCCAGCAGCTTTGGGGTACAGGAAAATCAGCCCCAGCATTTT. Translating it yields CASSFGVQENQPQHF.

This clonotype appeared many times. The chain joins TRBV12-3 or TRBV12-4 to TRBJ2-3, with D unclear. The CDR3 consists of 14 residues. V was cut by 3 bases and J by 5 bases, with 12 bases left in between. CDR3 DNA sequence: TGTGCCAGCAGTTTCTTCCCCTGGGGAGATACGCAGTATTTT. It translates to CASSFFPWGDTQYF.

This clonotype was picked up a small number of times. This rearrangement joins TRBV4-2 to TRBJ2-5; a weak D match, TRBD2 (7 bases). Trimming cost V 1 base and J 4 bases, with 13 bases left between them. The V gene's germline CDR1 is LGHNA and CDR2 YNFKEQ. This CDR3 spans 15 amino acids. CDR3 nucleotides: TGTGCCAGCAGCCAAGTCGGGGGGCCCGGAGAGACCCAGTACTTC. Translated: CASSQVGGPGETQYF.

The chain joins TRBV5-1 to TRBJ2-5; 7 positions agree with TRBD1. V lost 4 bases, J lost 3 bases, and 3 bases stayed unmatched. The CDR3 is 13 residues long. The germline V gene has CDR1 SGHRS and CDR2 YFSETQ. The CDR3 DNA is TGCGCCAGCAGCACGACAGGGAAAGAGACCCAGTACTTC. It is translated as CASSTTGKETQYF.

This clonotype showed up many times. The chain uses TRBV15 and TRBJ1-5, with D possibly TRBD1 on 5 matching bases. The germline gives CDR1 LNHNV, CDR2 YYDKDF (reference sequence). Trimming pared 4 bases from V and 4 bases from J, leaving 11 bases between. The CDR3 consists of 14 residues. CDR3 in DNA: TGTGCCACCAGCATTCAACAGGTTAATCAGCCCCAGCATTTT. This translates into CATSIQQVNQPQHF.